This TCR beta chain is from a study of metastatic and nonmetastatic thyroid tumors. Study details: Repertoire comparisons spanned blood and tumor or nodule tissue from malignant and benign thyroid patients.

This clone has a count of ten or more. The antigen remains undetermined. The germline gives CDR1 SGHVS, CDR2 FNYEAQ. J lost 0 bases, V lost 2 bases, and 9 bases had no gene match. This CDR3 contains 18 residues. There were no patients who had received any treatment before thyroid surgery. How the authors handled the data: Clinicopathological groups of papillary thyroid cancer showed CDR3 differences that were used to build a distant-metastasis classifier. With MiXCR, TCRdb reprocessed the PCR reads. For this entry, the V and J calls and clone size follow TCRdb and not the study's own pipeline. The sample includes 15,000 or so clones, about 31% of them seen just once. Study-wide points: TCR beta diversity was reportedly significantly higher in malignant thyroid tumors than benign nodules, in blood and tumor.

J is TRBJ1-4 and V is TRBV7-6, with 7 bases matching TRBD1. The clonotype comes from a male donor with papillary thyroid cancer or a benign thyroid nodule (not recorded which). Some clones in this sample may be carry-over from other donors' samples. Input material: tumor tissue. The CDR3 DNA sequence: TGTGCCAGCAGCTTAAATCCCCGACAGGGACCAACTAATGAAAAACTGTTTTTT. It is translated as CASSLNPRQGPTNEKLFF.